What follows are 25 T cell receptor beta chains derived from one specimen sequenced in a study of blood T cell repertoires in COVID-19. Profiled with immunoSEQ multiplex PCR; TCRdb holds only in-frame clones, not every one. The data show about 98,000 clones, with about 84% seen just once and 9.5% to 12% held by the top ten. Sequenced sample: peripheral blood. Receptor source: an elderly woman with acute or convalescent COVID-19.

CDR3 sequence: CASSETANYGYTF. The DNA for the CDR3 is TGTGCCAGCAGTGAGACAGCCAACTATGGCTACACCTTC. The V call is TRBV6-1, the J call TRBJ1-2; D possibly corresponds to TRBD1 (5 bases). Between the trimmed V and J ends, which lost 3 bases and 2 bases, there was a span of 7 bases. CDR1 is MNHNS and CDR2 is SASEGT in the germline V gene. The CDR3 sequence is 13 residues long.

The chain couples TRBV3-1 (or the pseudogene TRBV3-2) to TRBJ2-1; 14 bases match TRBD2. With V trimmed by 1 base and J by 9 bases, 2 bases remained unmatched. CDR3 size: 15 residues. The V gene's germline CDR1 is LGHDT and CDR2 YNNKEL (reference sequence). The CDR3 DNA sequence: TGTGCCAGCAGCCAAGGACTAGCGGGGGGGACTGAGCAGTTCTTC. Residues: CASSQGLAGGTEQFF.

The DNA of the CDR3 is TGTGCCAGCAGCAGAAGCGGGGCCGCCGGGGAGCTGTTTTTT. It specifies CASSRSGAAGELFF. J is TRBJ2-2 and V is TRBV7-9, with 7 bases fitting TRBD2. CDR3 length: 14 residues. From germline, CDR1 is SEHNR and CDR2 FQNEAQ (reference sequence). Germline trimming cut 5 bases from V and 6 bases from J; bases unmatched to any gene: 6.

The chain has TRBV7-2 and TRBJ1-2; perhaps TRBD1 as D (5 bases). The germline V and J ends were trimmed by 6 bases and 4 bases, with 12 bases remaining between them. The CDR3 length is 13 residues. Germline V lookup: CDR1 SGHTA, CDR2 FQGNSA. The CDR3 DNA reads as TGTGCCAGCAGTTCCGCAGGGCCCTATGGCTACACCTTC. This codes for CASSSAGPYGYTF.

This chain uses TRBV6-5 with TRBJ1-1, with 9 positions matching TRBD1. CDR1 MNHEY and CDR2 SVGAGI come from the germline V gene. V dropped 5 bases and J dropped 12; count of bases not matched to a gene: 7. The CDR3 extends over 12 amino acids. CDR3 sequence reads: CASSRTGDSPFF. DNA of the CDR3: TGTGCCAGCAGTCGGACAGGGGATTCGCCTTTCTTT.

The rearrangement uses TRBV30 and TRBJ1-1; 7 bases are a match to TRBD1. Per the germline V gene, CDR1 is GTSNPN and CDR2 is SVGIG (reference sequence). The trim removed 4 bases at V and 4 bases at J, leaving 12 bases unmatched. The CDR3 totals 15 residues. The CDR3 coding sequence is TGTGCCTGGACGGGACAGACTCCCTCACTCACTGAAGCTTTCTTT. This translates into CAWTGQTPSLTEAFF.

The rearrangement joins TRBV2 to TRBJ2-1, with TRBD1 as a possible D gene (5 bases). V lost 9 bases to trimming and J lost 6 bases, with 12 bases between them. The V gene's germline CDR1 is SNHLY and CDR2 FYNNEI. The CDR3 runs to 12 residues. Here the CDR3 DNA reads TGTGCCAGTTCCCAGGGCGGCAATGAGCAGTTCTTC. Translated, it gives CASSQGGNEQFF.

The chain uses TRBV28 and TRBJ1-2; D perhaps matches TRBD1 (6 bases). Germline V gene sequence: CDR1 MDHEN, CDR2 SYDVKM. This CDR3 region has 13 residues. V was shortened by 8 bases and J by 4 bases, with 14 bases between the two germline ends. CDR3 nucleotide sequence: TGTGCCAGCCACGGACAGCTAGTCTATGGCTACACCTTC. Translating gives CASHGQLVYGYTF.

This chain connects TRBV2 to TRBJ2-7, with 7 bases aligning to TRBD1. Germline V gene lookup returns CDR1 SNHLY and CDR2 FYNNEI. V was clipped by 4 bases and J by 3 bases; unmatched bases: 3. The CDR3 contains 13 residues. CDR3 DNA sequence: TGTGCCAGCAGTGGGACAGGAAACTACGAGCAGTACTTC. It specifies CASSGTGNYEQYF.

This clone was found a few times. The rearrangement links TRBV7-9 to TRBJ1-4, with TRBD1 identical over 9 bases. This CDR3 has 14 residues. Germline CDR1 reads SEHNR; CDR2 reads FQNEAQ (reference sequence). Trimming removed 3 bases from V and 5 bases from J; junction bases left unmatched: 1. CDR3 DNA: TGTGCCAGCAGCTTGGGACAGGGAAATGAAAAACTGTTTTTT. Translation: CASSLGQGNEKLFF.

This chain links TRBV19 with TRBJ2-5, with D perhaps TRBD2 (5 bases). Germline CDR1 and CDR2: LNHDA and SQIVND (reference sequence). This CDR3 comprises 17 residues. Trimming took 0 bases from V and 1 from J, leaving 15 bases between them. The CDR3 protein is CASSIDRSSAVQETQYF. The CDR3, as DNA: TGTGCCAGTAGTATAGATCGGAGTAGCGCAGTCCAAGAGACCCAGTACTTC.

The chain is built from TRBV4-3 and TRBJ1-6; D may be TRBD1 (5 bases). The CDR3 loop spans 19 amino acids. Deletions cut 0 bases from V and 0 bases from J, with 15 bases between. Germline CDR1 LGHNA, CDR2 YSLEER. DNA for the CDR3: TGCGCCAGCAGCCAAGAAACAGCCGGGGGTAGCTCCTATAATTCACCCCTCCACTTT. It yields the protein CASSQETAGGSSYNSPLHF.

This clone showed up just a few times. This sequence joins TRBV28 and TRBJ1-1, with D possibly being TRBD1 (6 bases). The germline V gene encodes CDR1 MDHEN and CDR2 SYDVKM. V was pared by 6 bases and J by 4 bases, with 15 bases between. The CDR3 length is 14 residues. DNA of the CDR3: TGTGCCAGCAGCTCGCGGGGGCGCACCACTGAAGCTTTCTTT. Amino acids: CASSSRGRTTEAFF.

The J gene is TRBJ2-3, the V gene TRBV6-2 or TRBV6-3, with TRBD2 matching over 7 bases. This CDR3 has 15 amino acids. Per the germline V gene, CDR1 is MNHEY and CDR2 is SVGEGT. V lost 2 bases, J lost 6 bases, and 8 bases stayed unmatched. The CDR3 reads CASSYGTIIADTQYF. In DNA, the CDR3 is TGTGCCAGCAGTTACGGGACTATTATTGCCGATACGCAGTATTTT.

The V and J genes are TRBV7-2 and TRBJ1-5, with TRBD1 matching 10 bases. Trimming removed 2 bases from V and 5 bases from J; junction bases left unmatched: 3. CDR3 size: 15 residues. Germline CDR1 SGHTA, CDR2 FQGNSA. CDR3 bases: TGTGCCAGCAGCTTAAGGGACAGGGGAGATCAGCCCCAGCATTTT. This sequence encodes CASSLRDRGDQPQHF.

The chain links TRBV27 to TRBJ2-3, with 8 bases aligning to TRBD1. The CDR3 runs 14 residues. CDR1 MNHEY and CDR2 SMNVEV come from the germline V gene (reference sequence). V trimming: 6 bases; J trimming: 2 bases; junction bases outside the gene matches: 4. The CDR3 region has the DNA TGTGCCAGCAGGGACAGGGTTCTCACAGATACGCAGTATTTT. It yields the protein CASRDRVLTDTQYF.

This chain uses TRBV10-1 with TRBJ1-4; D is ambiguous. CDR3 length: 17 amino acids. The V gene's germline CDR1 is WNHNN and CDR2 SYGVQD (reference sequence). V was clipped by 8 bases and J by 0 bases, with 19 bases between them. The CDR3 DNA sequence: TGCGCCAGCCCGGAGGAGTCCCCCTATGCAACTAATGAAAAACTGTTTTTT. Encoded protein: CASPEESPYATNEKLFF.

This clone was counted once. The chain couples TRBV9 to TRBJ1-6; 7 nucleotides match TRBD1. Germline CDR1 and CDR2: SGDLS and YYNGEE. The CDR3 is made up of 13 amino acids. Unmatched junction bases numbered 8, after V lost 3 bases and J lost 14 bases. In DNA, the CDR3 is TGTGCCAGCAGCGAGGGACAGTCTCTCTCCCTCCACTTT. It encodes CASSEGQSLSLHF.

The V call is TRBV7-9, the J call TRBJ1-3; D is possibly TRBD1 (6 bases). With 2 bases removed from V and 7 bases from J, the gap between germline ends came to 12 bases. There are 14 residues in the CDR3. Germline values: CDR1 SEHNR, CDR2 FQNEAQ (reference sequence). This CDR3 is CASSLRLQGNTIYF. Written as DNA, the CDR3 is TGTGCCAGCAGCTTAAGGTTGCAGGGGAACACCATATATTTT.

The chain is built from TRBV13 and TRBJ1-1, with 11 bases identical to TRBD1. V dropped 5 bases and J dropped 7; count of bases not matched to a gene: 3. Per the germline V gene, CDR1 is PRHDT and CDR2 is FYEKMQ (reference sequence). The CDR3 is 13 residues long. The CDR3 protein is CASSTDRGREAFF. In DNA, the CDR3 is TGTGCCAGCAGCACGGACAGGGGGCGTGAAGCTTTCTTT. Full variable domain (outside the CDR3, taken from reference TRBV13 and TRBJ1-1): AAGVIQSPRHLIKEKRETATLKCYPIPRHDTVYWYQQGPGQDPQFLISFYEKMQSDKGSIPDRFSAQQFSDYHSELNMSSLELGDSALYFCASSTDRGREAFFGQGTRLTVV.

The count of this clone is one. The chain is built from TRBV24-1 and TRBJ2-5; D ambiguous. Trimming stripped 3 bases from V and 4 bases from J, with 8 bases between. In germline, CDR1 is KGHDR, CDR2 SFDVKD. The CDR3 has 13 residues. This chain's CDR3 is CATSDGGTETQYF. The CDR3 nucleotides read TGTGCCACCAGTGATGGCGGCACAGAGACCCAGTACTTC.

The J gene is TRBJ2-7, the V gene TRBV12-2; TRBD2 reflects the table's D call only, with no check against the DNA. TRBV12-2 is annotated as a pseudogene. The CDR3 spans 16 residues. The CDR3 sequence: CASRLECRPGSYEQYF. The CDR3 nucleotides are TGTGCAAGTCGCTTAGAATGTCGTCCGGGGTCCTACGAGCAGTACTTC.

V gene TRBV11-2 combines with J gene TRBJ1-4; tentative D call: TRBD1 (6 bases). This CDR3 spans 15 amino acids. With 1 base removed from V and 7 bases from J, the gap between germline ends came to 13 bases. From germline, CDR1 is SGHAT and CDR2 FQNNGV. CDR3 residues: CASSLVGRGGEKLFF. The CDR3 DNA sequence: TGTGCCAGCAGCTTAGTTGGCAGGGGTGGTGAAAAACTGTTTTTT.

The chain has TRBV5-1 and TRBJ1-5, with D tentatively TRBD1 (6 bases). CDR1 SGHRS and CDR2 YFSETQ come from the germline V gene. Trimming took off 4 bases at V and 0 bases at J, with 11 bases between the two ends. The CDR3 has 15 amino acids. This CDR3 is CASSPQTGSNQPQHF. The CDR3 DNA reads TGCGCCAGCAGCCCTCAGACAGGTAGCAATCAGCCCCAGCATTTT.

The chain couples TRBV7-2 to TRBJ2-5; D possibly corresponds to TRBD2 (6 bases). V was trimmed by 3 bases and J by 3 bases, leaving 8 bases between them. CDR3 size: 13 residues. The germline gives CDR1 SGHTA, CDR2 FQGNSA. The CDR3 spells CASSFGGEETQYF. In DNA form, the CDR3 reads TGTGCCAGCAGCTTTGGCGGGGAAGAGACCCAGTACTTC.